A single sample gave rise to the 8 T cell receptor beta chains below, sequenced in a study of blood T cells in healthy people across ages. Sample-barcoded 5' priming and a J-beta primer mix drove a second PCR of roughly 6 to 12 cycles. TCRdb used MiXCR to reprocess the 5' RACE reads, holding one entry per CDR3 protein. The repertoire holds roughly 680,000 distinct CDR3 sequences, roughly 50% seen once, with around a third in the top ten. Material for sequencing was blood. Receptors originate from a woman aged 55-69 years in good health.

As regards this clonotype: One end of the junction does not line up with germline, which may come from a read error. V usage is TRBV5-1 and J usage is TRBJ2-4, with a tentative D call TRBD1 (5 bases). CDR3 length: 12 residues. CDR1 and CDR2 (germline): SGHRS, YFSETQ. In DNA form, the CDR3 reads TGCGCCAGCAGCGCCCCTGCGGACATCCAGTACTTC. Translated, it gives CASSAPADIQYF.

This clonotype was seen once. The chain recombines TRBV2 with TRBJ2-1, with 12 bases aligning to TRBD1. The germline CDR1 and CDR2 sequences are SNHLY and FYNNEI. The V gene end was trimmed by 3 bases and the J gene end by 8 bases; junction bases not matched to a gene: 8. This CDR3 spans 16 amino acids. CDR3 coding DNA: TGTGCCAGCAGTGACCCGGGACAGGGGGCTAGGTATGAGCAGTTCTTC. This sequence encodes CASSDPGQGARYEQFF.

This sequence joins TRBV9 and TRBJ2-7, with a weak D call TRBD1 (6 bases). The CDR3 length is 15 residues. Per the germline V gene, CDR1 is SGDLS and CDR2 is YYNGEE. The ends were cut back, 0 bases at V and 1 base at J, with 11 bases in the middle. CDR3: CASSVGQDRSYEQYF. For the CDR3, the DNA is TGTGCCAGCAGCGTAGGACAGGACAGATCCTACGAGCAGTACTTC.

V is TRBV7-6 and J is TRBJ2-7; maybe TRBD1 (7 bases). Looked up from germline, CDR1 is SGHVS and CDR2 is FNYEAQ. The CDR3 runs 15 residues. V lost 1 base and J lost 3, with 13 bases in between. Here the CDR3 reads CASSLVQGGGYEQYF. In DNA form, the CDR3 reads TGTGCCAGCAGCTTAGTTCAGGGGGGCGGCTACGAGCAGTACTTC.

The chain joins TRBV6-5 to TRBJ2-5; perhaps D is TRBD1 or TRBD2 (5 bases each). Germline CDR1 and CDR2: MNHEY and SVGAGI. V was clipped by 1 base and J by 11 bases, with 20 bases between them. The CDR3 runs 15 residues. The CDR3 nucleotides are TGTGCCAGCAGTTACTGGGGGACGAAAGGCGATGAGCAGTACTTC. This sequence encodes CASSYWGTKGDEQYF.

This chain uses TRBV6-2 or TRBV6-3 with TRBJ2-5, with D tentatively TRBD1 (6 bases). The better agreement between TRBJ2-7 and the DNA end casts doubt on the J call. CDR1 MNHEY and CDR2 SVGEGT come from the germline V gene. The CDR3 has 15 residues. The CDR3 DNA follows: TGTGCCAGCACTCTTGACACAGGGTACGGCTACGAGCAGTACTTC. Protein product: CASTLDTGYGYEQYF.

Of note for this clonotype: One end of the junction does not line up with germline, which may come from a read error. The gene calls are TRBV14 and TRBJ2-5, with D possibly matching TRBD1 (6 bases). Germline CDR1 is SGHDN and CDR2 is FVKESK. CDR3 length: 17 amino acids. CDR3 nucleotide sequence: TGTGCTAGCAGCCATGATCACCCCGGACGTGGGATTCAGGGGCAGTACTTC. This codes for CASSHDHPGRGIQGQYF.

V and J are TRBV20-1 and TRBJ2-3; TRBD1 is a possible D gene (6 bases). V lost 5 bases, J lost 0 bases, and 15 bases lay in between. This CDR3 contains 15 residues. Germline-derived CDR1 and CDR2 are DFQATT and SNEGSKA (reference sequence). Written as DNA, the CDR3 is TGCAGTGCTCTTAGTTGGGGGCGGAGCACAGATACGCAGTATTTT. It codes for CSALSWGRSTDTQYF.